This record looks at one T cell receptor (beta chain) sequence and its context. These data belong to a study of T cell responses to AZD1222 COVID-19 vaccine. With 7 bases removed from V and 0 bases from J, the gap between germline ends came to 12 bases. The CDR3 is 14 amino acids. CDR1 is MNHEY and CDR2 is SVGAGI in the germline V gene. The protocol was immunoSEQ multiplex PCR, while the TCRdb copy is restricted to in-frame clones and leaves out a portion. This sample has some 180,000 clones, with just over 90% found just once. The starting material was peripheral blood, obtained 28 days after the second AZD1222 dose. The rearrangement links TRBV6-5 to TRBJ1-1; no definite D call. The clonotype comes from an adult who received the AZD1222 COVID-19 vaccine. The CDR3 is CASKSGSMNTEAFF. The CDR3 bases are TGTGCCAGCAAATCCGGTTCCATGAACACTGAAGCTTTCTTT.